Following are 3 T cell receptor beta chains from one sample sequenced in a study of metastatic and nonmetastatic thyroid tumors. TCRdb re-analyzed the PCR reads through MiXCR. The data show over 20,000 clones, 28% seen once. Patients were all untreated before their thyroid surgery. The sequenced sample was tumor tissue. These receptors all come from a male donor with papillary thyroid cancer or a benign thyroid nodule (not recorded which). Some clones in this sample may be carry-over from other donors' samples.

This clone was picked up many times. The chain couples TRBV11-2 to TRBJ2-1; D might be TRBD2 (6 bases). The CDR3 is 14 amino acids. The germline gives CDR1 SGHAT, CDR2 FQNNGV. Deletions cut 2 bases from V and 6 bases from J, with 11 bases between. CDR3 nucleotide sequence: TGTGCCAGCAGCTTAACTAGCTTCGCCAATGAGCAGTTCTTC. It codes for CASSLTSFANEQFF. Looking up the rest from reference TRBV11-2 and TRBJ2-1 gives the full variable domain: EAGVAQSPRYKIIEKRQSVAFWCNPISGHATLYWYQQILGQGPKLLIQFQNNGVVDDSQLPKDRFSAERLKGVDSTLKIQPAKLEDSAVYLCASSLTSFANEQFFGPGTRLTVL.

This clone has more than one count but fewer than ten. CDR3 sequence (DNA): TGTGCCAGCAGTCCGCCCCAAGAGACCCAGTACTTC. This translates into CASSPPQETQYF. This rearrangement joins TRBV27 to TRBJ2-5; D is undetermined. The CDR3 extends over 12 amino acids. Germline CDR1 reads MNHEY; CDR2 reads SMNVEV (reference sequence). The V gene lost 5 bases and the J gene lost 1 base, with 5 bases spanning the gap.

The chain employs TRBV6-1 and TRBJ1-2; 8 nucleotides match TRBD1. The CDR3 runs 15 residues. The germline gives CDR1 MNHNS, CDR2 SASEGT. Germline trimming cut 2 bases from V and 5 bases from J; bases unmatched to any gene: 7. The CDR3 DNA is TGTGCCAGCAGTGAATCCACAGGGGGTTCATATGGCTACACCTTC. Translating it yields CASSESTGGSYGYTF.